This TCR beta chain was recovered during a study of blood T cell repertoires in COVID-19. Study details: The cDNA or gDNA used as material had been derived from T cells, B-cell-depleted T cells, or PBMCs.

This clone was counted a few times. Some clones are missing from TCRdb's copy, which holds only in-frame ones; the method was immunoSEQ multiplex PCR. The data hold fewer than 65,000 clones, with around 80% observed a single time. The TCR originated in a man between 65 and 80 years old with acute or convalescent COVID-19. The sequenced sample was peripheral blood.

The CDR3 region has the DNA TGTGCCAGCAGGGAGAACAGGGTAGGGGCCAACGTCCTGACTTTC. Protein product: CASRENRVGANVLTF. The chain is built from TRBV2 and TRBJ2-6; D might be TRBD1 (6 bases). Between the trimmed V and J ends, which lost 6 bases and 4 bases, there was a span of 13 bases. Per germline, CDR1 SNHLY and CDR2 FYNNEI. The CDR3 length is 15 residues.